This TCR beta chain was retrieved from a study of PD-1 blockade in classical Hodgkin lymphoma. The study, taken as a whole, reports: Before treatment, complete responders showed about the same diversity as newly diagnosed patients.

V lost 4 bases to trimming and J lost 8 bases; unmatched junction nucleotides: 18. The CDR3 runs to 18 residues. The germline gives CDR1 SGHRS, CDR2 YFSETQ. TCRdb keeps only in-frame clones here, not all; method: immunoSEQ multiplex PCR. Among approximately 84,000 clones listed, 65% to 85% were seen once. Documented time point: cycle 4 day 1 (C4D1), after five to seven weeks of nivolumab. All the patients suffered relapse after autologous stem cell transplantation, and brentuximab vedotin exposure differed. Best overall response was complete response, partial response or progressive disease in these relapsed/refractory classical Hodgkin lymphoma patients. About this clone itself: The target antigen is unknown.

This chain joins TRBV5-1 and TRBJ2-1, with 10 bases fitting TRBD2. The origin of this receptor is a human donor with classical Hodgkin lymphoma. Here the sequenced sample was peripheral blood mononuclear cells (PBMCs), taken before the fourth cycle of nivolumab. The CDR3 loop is CASSTPPGLAGEGDEQFF. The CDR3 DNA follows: TGCGCCAGCAGCACCCCGCCCGGTCTAGCGGGAGAAGGCGATGAGCAGTTCTTC. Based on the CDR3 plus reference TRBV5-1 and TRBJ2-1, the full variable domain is KAGVTQTPRYLIKTRGQQVTLSCSPISGHRSVSWYQQTPGQGLQFLFEYFSETQRNKGNFPGRFSGRQFSNSRSEMNVSTLELGDSALYLCASSTPPGLAGEGDEQFFGPGTRLTVL.